This is a list of T cell receptor beta chains from one sample in a study of blood T cell repertoires in COVID-19. Assay: immunoSEQ multiplex PCR; the TCRdb copy retains only in-frame clones and omits some. Counted here are around 100,000 clones, about three quarters occurring once; the ten biggest clones make up approximately 6.2%. The specimen was peripheral blood. Receptor source: an older man with acute or convalescent COVID-19. The CDR3 runs from the conserved cysteine through the conserved F or W. A D gene is named only where the DNA matches it firmly. Clone size is stated in some rows and not others, as once, few, many or a class when expanded.

D: .; J: TRBJ2-7; V: TRBV29-1; size: few; DNA: TGCAGCGTTGTCATCGTAGGGGGTTTTGGAGAGCAGTACTTC; CDR3: CSVVIVGGFGEQYF
D: .; J: TRBJ2-4; V: TRBV5-1; size: .; DNA: TGCGCCAGCAGCCCATCCTTAGGTACGGGGAACATTCAGTACTTC; CDR3: CASSPSLGTGNIQYF
D: .; J: TRBJ2-1; V: TRBV20-1; size: .; DNA: TGCAGGGGGGCCTCCTACAATGAGCAGTTCTTC; CDR3: CRGASYNEQFF
D: TRBD1; J: TRBJ2-5; V: TRBV6-1; size: .; DNA: TGTGCCAGCAGTCGGGGACAGGGGGGGGAGACCCAGTACTTC; CDR3: CASSRGQGGETQYF
D: .; J: TRBJ2-3; V: TRBV11-2; size: .; DNA: TGTGCCAGCAGCTTGGGAGCGCGCCCTAGCACAGATACGCAGTATTTT; CDR3: CASSLGARPSTDTQYF
D: .; J: TRBJ1-1; V: TRBV4-3; size: .; DNA: TGCGCCAGCAGCCAAGATCTGAGGACTGAAGCTTTCTTT; CDR3: CASSQDLRTEAFF
D: .; J: TRBJ2-5; V: TRBV10-2; size: .; DNA: TGCGCCAGCAAAGGACAGCCTCAAGAGACCCAGTACTTC; CDR3: CASKGQPQETQYF
D: .; J: TRBJ1-3; V: TRBV4-2; size: .; DNA: TGTGCCAGCAGCCAAGAGTTCGGGGGTGGTGGAAACACCATATATTTT; CDR3: CASSQEFGGGGNTIYF
D: .; J: TRBJ2-7; V: TRBV30; size: .; DNA: TGTGCCTGGAGTGTAGGGCTAGCGCCATCAGTAGAGCAGTACTTC; CDR3: CAWSVGLAPSVEQYF
D: .; J: TRBJ2-1; V: TRBV3-1/TRBV3-2; size: .; DNA: TGTGCCAGCAGCCGAGGAGGCGGGGATGAGCAGTTCTTC; CDR3: CASSRGGGDEQFF
D: TRBD1; J: TRBJ2-1; V: TRBV6-4; size: .; DNA: TGTGCCACCAGGGGGCGGCTAAACAATGAGCAGTTCTTC; CDR3: CATRGRLNNEQFF
D: TRBD2; J: TRBJ2-3; V: TRBV28; size: .; DNA: TGTGCCAGCAGTTTAAGCGGGGGAACAGATACGCAGTATTTT; CDR3: CASSLSGGTDTQYF
D: TRBD2; J: TRBJ2-7; V: TRBV27; size: few; DNA: TGTGCCAGCAGGACCCGGCTAGCGGGAGTAGGCGAGCAGTACTTC; CDR3: CASRTRLAGVGEQYF
D: .; J: TRBJ2-1; V: TRBV20-1; size: .; DNA: TGCAGTGCTAGTTCAGGGAATGACAATGAGCAGTTCTTC; CDR3: CSASSGNDNEQFF
D: .; J: TRBJ2-6; V: TRBV2; size: .; DNA: TGTGCCAGCAGTAGCAGGACTGGGGCCAACGTCCTGACTTTC; CDR3: CASSSRTGANVLTF
D: TRBD1; J: TRBJ2-5; V: TRBV28; size: .; DNA: TGTGCCAGCAGTTTAAGTGACAGGGAAGAGACCCAGTACTTC; CDR3: CASSLSDREETQYF
D: .; J: TRBJ2-7; V: TRBV27; size: .; DNA: TGTGCCAGCAAACAGGGCTACGAGCAGTACTTC; CDR3: CASKQGYEQYF
D: TRBD1; J: TRBJ1-2; V: TRBV5-4; size: .; DNA: TGTGCCAGCAGCACGACAGGGGGCGCGGGGTATGGCTACACCTTC; CDR3: CASSTTGGAGYGYTF
D: TRBD2; J: TRBJ2-3; V: TRBV19; size: .; DNA: TGTGCCAGTACCTCTGGACTAGCGGGACCCACAGATACGCAGTATTTT; CDR3: CASTSGLAGPTDTQYF
D: .; J: TRBJ2-3; V: TRBV18; size: .; DNA: TGTGCCAGCTCACCGGCCCTCACAGATACGCAGTATTTT; CDR3: CASSPALTDTQYF
D: TRBD2; J: TRBJ2-5; V: TRBV3-1/TRBV3-2; size: .; DNA: TGTGCCAGCAGCCAAGAGCGGGTAGCGGGGGTTAAAGAGACCCAGTACTTC; CDR3: CASSQERVAGVKETQYF
D: TRBD2; J: TRBJ2-3; V: TRBV29-1; size: .; DNA: TGCAGCGTCAACGGACTAGCGCTCACAGATACGCAGTATTTT; CDR3: CSVNGLALTDTQYF
D: TRBD2; J: TRBJ2-1; V: TRBV28; size: once; DNA: TGTGCCAGCAGTTTTAGCGGGAGTAGGAATGAGCAGTTCTTC; CDR3: CASSFSGSRNEQFF
D: .; J: TRBJ1-1; V: TRBV18; size: .; DNA: TGTGCCAGCTCACCTACGGACAGCATGAACACTGAAGCTTTCTTT; CDR3: CASSPTDSMNTEAFF
D: .; J: TRBJ1-1; V: TRBV27; size: .; DNA: TGTGCCAGCAGCTTACCCCCGGGCGTGAGGGCTTTTGGGAACACTGAAGCTTTCTTT; CDR3: CASSLPPGVRAFGNTEAFF
D: .; J: TRBJ2-3; V: TRBV19; size: .; DNA: TGTGCCAGTAGCCCCCTGGAGAGCGCAGATACGCAGTATTTT; CDR3: CASSPLESADTQYF
D: .; J: TRBJ2-1; V: TRBV7-9; size: .; DNA: TGTGCCAGCAGTCGCCGGGACACCGGGCAGTTCTTC; CDR3: CASSRRDTGQFF
D: .; J: TRBJ1-2; V: TRBV28; size: .; DNA: TGTGCCAGCAACCAGGGGAACTATGGCTACACCTTC; CDR3: CASNQGNYGYTF
D: TRBD2; J: TRBJ2-7; V: TRBV24-1; size: .; DNA: TGTGCCACCAGTGAAGCACTAGCGGGGACCTACGAGCAGTACTTC; CDR3: CATSEALAGTYEQYF
D: .; J: TRBJ2-2; V: TRBV24-1; size: .; DNA: TGTGCCACCTCAATCCCCGGGGAGCTGTTTTTT; CDR3: CATSIPGELFF
D: .; J: TRBJ2-5; V: TRBV6-5; size: once; DNA: TGTGCCAGCAGTCCGAACAGGGAGGGGGGGACCCAGTACTTC; CDR3: CASSPNREGGTQYF
D: .; J: TRBJ2-3; V: TRBV5-1; size: .; DNA: TGCGCCAGCAGCTTGGCCACCGGGGACACAGATACGCAGTATTTT; CDR3: CASSLATGDTDTQYF
D: TRBD2; J: TRBJ2-3; V: TRBV27; size: once; DNA: TGTGCCAGCTCTAGCGGGAGATTACGGACAGATACGCAGTATTTT; CDR3: CASSSGRLRTDTQYF
D: .; J: TRBJ2-5; V: TRBV3-1/TRBV3-2; size: many; DNA: TGTGCCAGCAGCCAAGATGTAGGTCCCGGGGAGACCCAGTACTTC; CDR3: CASSQDVGPGETQYF
D: TRBD1; J: TRBJ1-1; V: TRBV7-9; size: .; DNA: TGTGCCAGCAGCCCCCGACAGGGGGGGAACACTGAAGCTTTCTTT; CDR3: CASSPRQGGNTEAFF
D: TRBD2; J: TRBJ2-4; V: TRBV2; size: .; DNA: TGTGCCAGCATGTATAGGTCCAGCGGGAATGACATTCAGTACTTC; CDR3: CASMYRSSGNDIQYF
D: TRBD2; J: TRBJ2-1; V: TRBV7-2; size: .; DNA: TGTGCCAGCCTCAAGACTAGCGGGAGCGATGAGCAGTTCTTC; CDR3: CASLKTSGSDEQFF
D: TRBD2; J: TRBJ2-3; V: TRBV28; size: .; DNA: TGTGCCAGCAGTCCCCTTGGGGAGGGGGATACGCAGTATTTT; CDR3: CASSPLGEGDTQYF
D: .; J: TRBJ2-5; V: TRBV9; size: .; DNA: TGTGCCAGCAGCGTAGGGGGGGGCGCGTTCGGAGAGACCCAGTACTTC; CDR3: CASSVGGGAFGETQYF
D: TRBD1; J: TRBJ2-7; V: TRBV7-8; size: .; DNA: TGTGCCAGCAGCTTAAAACAGGGGGCTAGCGAGCAGTACTTC; CDR3: CASSLKQGASEQYF
D: .; J: TRBJ1-5; V: TRBV19; size: few; DNA: TGTGCCAGTAGTATAGGTCGCGGCAATCAGCCCCAGCATTTT; CDR3: CASSIGRGNQPQHF
D: TRBD1; J: TRBJ1-2; V: TRBV18; size: .; DNA: TGTGCCAGCTCCCGAGGGGGCACGGGTGGCTACACCTTC; CDR3: CASSRGGTGGYTF
D: TRBD1; J: TRBJ1-6; V: TRBV2; size: .; DNA: TGTGCCAGCCGATCCAGACAGGGCTATTCACCCCTCCACTTT; CDR3: CASRSRQGYSPLHF
D: .; J: TRBJ1-6; V: TRBV28; size: .; DNA: TGTGCCAGCAGTCCCCAGGAAACTTCACCCCTCCACTTT; CDR3: CASSPQETSPLHF
D: TRBD1; J: TRBJ1-5; V: TRBV6-5; size: .; DNA: TGTGCCAGCAGGAGGGACAGTAGCAATCAGCCCCAGCATTTT; CDR3: CASRRDSSNQPQHF
D: TRBD1; J: TRBJ2-1; V: TRBV3-1/TRBV3-2; size: once; DNA: TGTGCCAGCAGCCAAGGGCTAATCCGGGACAGGGTCATCGATGAGCAGTTCTTC; CDR3: CASSQGLIRDRVIDEQFF
D: TRBD2; J: TRBJ2-7; V: TRBV19; size: .; DNA: TGTGCCAGTAGCCTAGGACTAGAAGGGAGAGAGCAGTACTTC; CDR3: CASSLGLEGREQYF
D: .; J: TRBJ1-5; V: TRBV6-2/TRBV6-3; size: .; DNA: TGTGCCAGCAGTTACGGGGGTCCGGGGGCCCAGCATTTT; CDR3: CASSYGGPGAQHF
D: .; J: TRBJ2-4; V: TRBV11-2; size: .; DNA: TGTGCCAGCAGCCCGGGACTCGACAAAAACATTCAGTACTTC; CDR3: CASSPGLDKNIQYF
D: .; J: TRBJ1-1; V: TRBV7-6; size: few; DNA: TGTGCCAGCAGCTTAGCGGGAGGTGAAGCTTTCTTT; CDR3: CASSLAGGEAFF
D: TRBD2; J: TRBJ2-7; V: TRBV10-3; size: .; DNA: TGTGCCATCAGTCAGCTTGTGGTAGCGGGAGCCTTAGCGGGGGAGCAGTACTTC; CDR3: CAISQLVVAGALAGEQYF
D: TRBD1; J: TRBJ1-3; V: TRBV7-2; size: .; DNA: TGTGCCAGCAGCTCCGGGACAGTCTCTGGAAACACCATATATTTT; CDR3: CASSSGTVSGNTIYF